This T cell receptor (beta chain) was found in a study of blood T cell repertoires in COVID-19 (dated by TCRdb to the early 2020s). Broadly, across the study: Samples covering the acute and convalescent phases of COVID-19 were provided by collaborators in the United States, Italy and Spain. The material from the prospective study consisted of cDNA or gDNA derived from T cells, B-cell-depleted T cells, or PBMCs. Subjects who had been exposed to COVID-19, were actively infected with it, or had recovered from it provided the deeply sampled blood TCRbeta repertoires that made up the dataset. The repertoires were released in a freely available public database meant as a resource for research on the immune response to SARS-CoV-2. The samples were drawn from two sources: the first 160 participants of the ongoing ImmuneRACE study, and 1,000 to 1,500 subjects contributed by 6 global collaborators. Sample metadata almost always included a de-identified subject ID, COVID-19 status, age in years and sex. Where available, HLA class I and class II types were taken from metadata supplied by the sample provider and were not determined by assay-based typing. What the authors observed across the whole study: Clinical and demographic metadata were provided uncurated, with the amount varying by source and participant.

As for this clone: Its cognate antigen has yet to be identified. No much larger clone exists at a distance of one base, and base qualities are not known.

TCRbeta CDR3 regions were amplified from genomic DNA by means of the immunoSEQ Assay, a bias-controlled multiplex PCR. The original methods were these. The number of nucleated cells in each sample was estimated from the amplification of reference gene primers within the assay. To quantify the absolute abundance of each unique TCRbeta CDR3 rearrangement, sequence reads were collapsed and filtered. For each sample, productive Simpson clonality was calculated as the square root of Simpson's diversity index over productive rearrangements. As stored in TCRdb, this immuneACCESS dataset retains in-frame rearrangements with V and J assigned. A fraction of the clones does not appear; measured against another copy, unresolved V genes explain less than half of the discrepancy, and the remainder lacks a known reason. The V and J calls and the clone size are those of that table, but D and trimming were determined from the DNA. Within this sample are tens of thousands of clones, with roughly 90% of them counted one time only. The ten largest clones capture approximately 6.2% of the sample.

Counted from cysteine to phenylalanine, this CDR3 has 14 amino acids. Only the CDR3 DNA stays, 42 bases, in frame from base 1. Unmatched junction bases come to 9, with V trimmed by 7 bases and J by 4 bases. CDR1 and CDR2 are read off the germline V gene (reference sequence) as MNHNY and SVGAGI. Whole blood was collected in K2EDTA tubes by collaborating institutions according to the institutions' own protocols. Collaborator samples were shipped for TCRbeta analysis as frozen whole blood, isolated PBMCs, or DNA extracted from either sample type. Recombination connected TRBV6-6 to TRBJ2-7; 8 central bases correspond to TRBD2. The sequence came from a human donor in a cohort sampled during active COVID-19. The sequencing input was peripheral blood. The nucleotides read TGTGCCAGCACCTCCTCTCCTAGCGGGTACGAGCAGTACTTC. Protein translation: CASTSSPSGYEQYF.